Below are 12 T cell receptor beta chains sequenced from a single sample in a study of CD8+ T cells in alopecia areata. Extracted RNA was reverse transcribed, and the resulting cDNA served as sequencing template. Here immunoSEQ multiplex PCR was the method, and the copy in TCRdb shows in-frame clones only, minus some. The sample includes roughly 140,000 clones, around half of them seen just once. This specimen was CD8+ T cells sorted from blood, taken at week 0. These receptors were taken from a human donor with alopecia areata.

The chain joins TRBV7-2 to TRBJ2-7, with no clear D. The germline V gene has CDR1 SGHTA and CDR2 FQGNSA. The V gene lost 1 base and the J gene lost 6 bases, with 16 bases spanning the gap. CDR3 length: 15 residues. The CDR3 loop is CASSLDITPALEQYF. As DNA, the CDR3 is TGTGCCAGCAGCTTAGATATCACCCCCGCTCTCGAGCAGTACTTC.

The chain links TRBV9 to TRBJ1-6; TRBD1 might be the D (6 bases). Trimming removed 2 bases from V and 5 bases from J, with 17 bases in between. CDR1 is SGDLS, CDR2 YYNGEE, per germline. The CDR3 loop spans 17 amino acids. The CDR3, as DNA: TGTGCCAGCAGCGTCCACCCTAGGGGGAACAATAATTCACCCCTCCACTTT. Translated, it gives CASSVHPRGNNNSPLHF.

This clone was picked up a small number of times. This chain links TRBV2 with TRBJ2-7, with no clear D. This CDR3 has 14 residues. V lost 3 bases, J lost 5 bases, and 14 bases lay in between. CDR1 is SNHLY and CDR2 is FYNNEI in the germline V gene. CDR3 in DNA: TGTGCCAGCAGTGAGTATAGGGAAATCCACGAGCAGTACTTC. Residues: CASSEYREIHEQYF.

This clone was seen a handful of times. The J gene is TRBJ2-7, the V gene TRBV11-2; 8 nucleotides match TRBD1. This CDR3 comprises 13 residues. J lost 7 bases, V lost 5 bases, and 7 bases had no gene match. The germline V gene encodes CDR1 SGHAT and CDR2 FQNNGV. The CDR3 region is CASSLDRGWEQYF. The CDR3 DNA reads TGTGCCAGCAGCCTCGACAGGGGTTGGGAGCAGTACTTC.

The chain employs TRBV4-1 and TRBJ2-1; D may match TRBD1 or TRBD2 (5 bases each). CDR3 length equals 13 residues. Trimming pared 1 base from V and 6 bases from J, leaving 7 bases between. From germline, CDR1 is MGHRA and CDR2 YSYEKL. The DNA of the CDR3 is TGCGCCAGCAGCCAAGTGGGGGTCAATGAGCAGTTCTTC. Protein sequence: CASSQVGVNEQFF.

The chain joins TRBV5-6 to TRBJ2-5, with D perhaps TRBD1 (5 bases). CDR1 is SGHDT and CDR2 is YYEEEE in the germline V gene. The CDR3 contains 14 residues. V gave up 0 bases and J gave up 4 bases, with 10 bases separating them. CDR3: CASSLVFQGETQYF. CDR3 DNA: TGTGCCAGCAGCTTGGTCTTTCAGGGAGAGACCCAGTACTTC.

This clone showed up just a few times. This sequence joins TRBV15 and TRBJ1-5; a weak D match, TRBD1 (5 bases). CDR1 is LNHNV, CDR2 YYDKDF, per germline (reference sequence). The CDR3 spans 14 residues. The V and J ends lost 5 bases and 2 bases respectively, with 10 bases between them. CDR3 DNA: TGTGCCACCAGCGAGGGGTTCGGCAATCAGCCCCAGCATTTT. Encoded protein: CATSEGFGNQPQHF.

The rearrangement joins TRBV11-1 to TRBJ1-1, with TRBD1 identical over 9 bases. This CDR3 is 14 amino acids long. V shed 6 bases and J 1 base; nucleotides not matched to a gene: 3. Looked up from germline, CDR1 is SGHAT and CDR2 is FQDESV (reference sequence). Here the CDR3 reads CASSPGQGNTEAFF. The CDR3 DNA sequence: TGTGCCAGCAGTCCGGGACAGGGGAACACTGAAGCTTTCTTT. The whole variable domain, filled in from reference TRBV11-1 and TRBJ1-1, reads EAEVAQSPRYKITEKSQAVAFWCDPISGHATLYWYRQILGQGPELLVQFQDESVVDDSQLPKDRFSAERLKGVDSTLKIQPAELGDSAMYLCASSPGQGNTEAFFGQGTRLTVV.

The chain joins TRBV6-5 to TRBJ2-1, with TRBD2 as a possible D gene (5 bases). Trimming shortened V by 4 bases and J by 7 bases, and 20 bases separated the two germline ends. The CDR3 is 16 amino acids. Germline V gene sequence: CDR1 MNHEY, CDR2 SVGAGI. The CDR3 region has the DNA TGTGCCAGCAGTTCGGCCTGGGATCGGGATGGGAATGAGCAGTTCTTC. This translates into CASSSAWDRDGNEQFF.

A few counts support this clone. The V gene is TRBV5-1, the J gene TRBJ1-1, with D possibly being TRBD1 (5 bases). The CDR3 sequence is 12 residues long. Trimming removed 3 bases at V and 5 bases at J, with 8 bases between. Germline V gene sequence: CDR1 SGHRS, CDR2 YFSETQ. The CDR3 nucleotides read TGCGCCAGCAGCTCATCAGGGACTGAAGCTTTCTTT. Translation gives CASSSSGTEAFF.

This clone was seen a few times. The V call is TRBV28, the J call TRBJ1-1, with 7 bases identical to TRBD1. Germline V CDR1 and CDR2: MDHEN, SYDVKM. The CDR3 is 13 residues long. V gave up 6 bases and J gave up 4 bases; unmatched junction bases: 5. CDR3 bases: TGTGCCAGCAGACCGACAGGGAGCACTGAAGCTTTCTTT. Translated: CASRPTGSTEAFF.

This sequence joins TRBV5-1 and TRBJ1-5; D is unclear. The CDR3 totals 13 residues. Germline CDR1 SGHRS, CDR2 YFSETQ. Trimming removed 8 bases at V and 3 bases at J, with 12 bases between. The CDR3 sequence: CASRETANQPQHF. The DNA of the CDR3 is TGCGCCAGTAGGGAGACGGCCAATCAGCCCCAGCATTTT.